Sequencing of this T cell receptor beta chain was carried out in a study of beta chain features in type 1 diabetes. This clone was seen only a few times. The antigen remains unidentified. Trimming took 5 bases from V and 11 from J; bases not matched to a gene: 8. Germline CDR1 SGHAT, CDR2 FQNNGV. This CDR3 has 13 amino acids. Overall study findings and caveats: For Type 1 diabetes patients, all four CD4+ subsets carried TCRB CDR3s that were moderately but significantly shorter. An over-representation of cells with high TCR expression could result from cDNA sequencing. Lower insertion and higher deletion counts appeared at VDJ junctions in type 1 diabetes patients.

Expressed TCRB transcripts got sequenced, as all isolated RNA was reverse transcribed. TCRdb keeps only in-frame clones here, not all; method: immunoSEQ multiplex PCR. The sample yields under 800,000 clones, 15% to 19% seen once. This TCR came from a man younger than 30 in good health. The rearrangement uses TRBV11-2 and TRBJ2-1; TRBD2 agrees at 8 bases. Sequencing was done on a sample of naive CD4+ T cells from blood. The CDR3 region is CASSPRSGVKQFF. In DNA form, the CDR3 reads TGTGCCAGCAGCCCTCGTAGCGGGGTGAAGCAGTTCTTC.